The sequence of this TCR beta chain was determined in a study of blood T cell repertoires in COVID-19. In the study overall: The study drew acute and convalescent COVID-19 samples from the United States, Italy and Spain.

The CDR3 has 15 residues. Germline-derived CDR1 and CDR2 are PRHDT and FYEKMQ (reference sequence). V lost 5 bases and J 7 bases, leaving 20 bases between the germline ends. Under the authors' procedure: Amplification of reference gene primers provided the estimated nucleated cell counts. TCRdb's table, derived via immunoSEQ multiplex PCR, lists solely in-frame clones and lacks some. V and J calls and clone size are as listed in that table; D and trimming were resolved from the DNA. The data contain around 50,000 clones, about 82% of them seen just once; the ten biggest clones take up roughly 15%. The sequence was obtained from a human donor in a cohort sampled during active COVID-19. V gene TRBV13 combines with J gene TRBJ2-5; the D gene is possibly TRBD1 (7 bases). The sample consisted of peripheral blood. For the CDR3, the DNA is TGTGCCAGCAGCCAACCTACAAGGGGGCGGGGGACCCAGTACTTC. This sequence encodes CASSQPTRGRGTQYF. Using reference TRBV13 and TRBJ2-5 for the parts outside the CDR3, the full variable domain is AAGVIQSPRHLIKEKRETATLKCYPIPRHDTVYWYQQGPGQDPQFLISFYEKMQSDKGSIPDRFSAQQFSDYHSELNMSSLELGDSALYFCASSQPTRGRGTQYFGPGTRLLVL.